These 29 T cell receptor beta chains were all obtained from the same sample, sequenced in a study of blood T cell repertoires in COVID-19. Generated by immunoSEQ multiplex PCR, the TCRdb table keeps only in-frame clones and is missing some. The data contain about 380,000 clones, 89% of them singletons. The material sequenced was peripheral blood. Every receptor here comes from a man between 35 and 55 years old with acute or convalescent COVID-19.

The V gene is TRBV5-4, the J gene TRBJ2-7; 10 nucleotides align to TRBD1. The CDR3 spans 16 residues. Germline CDR1 is SGHNT and CDR2 is YYREEE (reference sequence). After removal of 4 bases from V and 6 bases from J, the junction contained 13 bases not matched to a gene. CDR3 in amino acids: CASSIIGQGVNCEQYF. CDR3 DNA sequence: TGTGCCAGCAGCATAATCGGACAGGGGGTTAATTGCGAGCAGTACTTC.

The chain has TRBV28 and TRBJ1-2, with 9 bases aligning to TRBD1. Germline CDR1 and CDR2: MDHEN and SYDVKM. V lost 3 bases to trimming and J lost 8 bases; unmatched junction nucleotides: 4. CDR3 length equals 13 residues. CDR3 coding DNA: TGTGCCAGCAGTTTGGGACAGGGCGGGGGCTACACCTTC. Translating gives CASSLGQGGGYTF.

The V call is TRBV4-2, the J call TRBJ1-2; TRBD1 matches at 9 bases. V was pared by 1 base and J by 2 bases, with 2 bases of the junction left unmatched. This CDR3 has 15 residues. CDR1 and CDR2 from the germline V gene are LGHNA and YNFKEQ. The CDR3 DNA follows: TGTGCCAGCAGCCAAGGGACAGGGGAGAACTATGGCTACACCTTC. This translates into CASSQGTGENYGYTF.

The V and J genes are TRBV27 and TRBJ1-5, with 7 bases fitting TRBD1. The germline CDR1 and CDR2 sequences are MNHEY and SMNVEV (reference sequence). The CDR3 consists of 17 residues. Trimming at V came to 6 bases and at J to 0 bases, leaving 11 bases not matched to a gene. CDR3 residues: CASSRTLQGNSNQPQHF. Written as DNA, the CDR3 is TGTGCCAGCAGCCGTACTCTACAGGGGAATAGCAATCAGCCCCAGCATTTT.

The chain uses TRBV5-6 and TRBJ2-4, with unresolved D. This CDR3 contains 14 residues. Germline lookup yields CDR1 SGHDT and CDR2 YYEEEE. V lost 0 bases, J lost 0 bases, and 4 bases lay in between. The CDR3 region has the DNA TGTGCCAGCAGCTTGGGACTAGCCAAAAACATTCAGTACTTC. This sequence encodes CASSLGLAKNIQYF.

This CDR3 is CASSPRTPGGYNSPLHF. CDR3 DNA: TGTGCCAGCAGTCCGCGGACTCCGGGCGGGTATAATTCACCCCTCCACTTT. The chain is built from TRBV27 and TRBJ1-6; D is uncertain. V lost 5 bases, J lost 4 bases, and 18 bases lay in between. CDR1 and CDR2 from the germline V gene are MNHEY and SMNVEV (reference sequence). The CDR3 loop spans 17 amino acids.

The chain links TRBV6-1 to TRBJ1-1, with D uncertain. Germline CDR1 and CDR2: MNHNS and SASEGT. This CDR3 is 17 amino acids long. Trimming removed 0 bases at V and 0 bases at J, with 14 bases between. The CDR3 DNA is TGTGCCAGCAGTGAAGCGCTTCCTGGAGGGTTGAACACTGAAGCTTTCTTT. This codes for CASSEALPGGLNTEAFF.

The gene calls are TRBV10-3 and TRBJ1-5, with D unresolved. The CDR3 is made up of 13 amino acids. Germline V gene lookup returns CDR1 ENHRY and CDR2 SYGVKD. Trimming left V 1 base short and J 5 bases short, with 6 bases between. The CDR3 DNA follows: TGTGCCATCAGTGAGTTCGGAGATCAGCCCCAGCATTTT. It is translated as CAISEFGDQPQHF.

The CDR3 reads CASSLTGTVPNTEAFF. CDR3 nucleotide sequence: TGTGCCAGCAGCTTAACGGGGACAGTTCCAAACACTGAAGCTTTCTTT. The chain recombines TRBV7-3 with TRBJ1-1; 7 bases match TRBD1. Germline V gene lookup returns CDR1 SGHTA and CDR2 FQGTGA. The CDR3 loop spans 16 amino acids. With V trimmed by 0 bases and J by 2 bases, 6 bases remained unmatched. Drawing the rest from reference TRBV7-3 and TRBJ1-1, the complete variable domain is GAGVSQTPSNKVTEKGKYVELRCDPISGHTALYWYRQSLGQGPEFLIYFQGTGAADDSGLPNDRFFAVRPEGSVSTLKIQRTERGDSAVYLCASSLTGTVPNTEAFFGQGTRLTVV.

CDR3 protein: CASSYPETGELFF. CDR3 sequence (DNA): TGTGCCAGCAGTTACCCGGAGACCGGGGAGCTGTTTTTT. The chain combines TRBV6-5 with TRBJ2-2; D is undetermined. The V gene's germline CDR1 is MNHEY and CDR2 SVGAGI. This CDR3 is built from 13 residues. Trimming stripped 2 bases from V and 5 bases from J, with 6 bases between.

V gene TRBV5-1 combines with J gene TRBJ1-6, with D maybe TRBD1 (6 bases). Germline V gene sequence: CDR1 SGHRS, CDR2 YFSETQ. Trimming removed 0 bases at V and 3 bases at J, with 7 bases between. This CDR3 comprises 15 residues. The CDR3 sequence: CASSLDRVYNSPLHF. The CDR3 coding sequence is TGCGCCAGCAGCTTGGACAGGGTCTATAATTCACCCCTCCACTTT.

The CDR3 DNA sequence: TGTGCCAGCAGCCGTCGGACACTTAGCACAGATACGCAGTATTTT. Its translation is CASSRRTLSTDTQYF. V and J are TRBV28 and TRBJ2-3; D perhaps matches TRBD1 (5 bases). The CDR3 is 15 residues long. Germline V gives CDR1 MDHEN, CDR2 SYDVKM. Trimming took 6 bases from V and 0 from J, leaving 13 bases between them.

Of note for this clone: At one end, the junction sequence differs from germline, possibly due to a read error. DNA for the CDR3: TGTGCTAGCAGCTTAGGAGGGGGCTGGGGAGATACGCAGTATTTT. It codes for CASSLGGGWGDTQYF. The chain has TRBV7-7 and TRBJ2-3; D might be TRBD1 (7 bases). This CDR3 region has 15 residues. Germline assignment: CDR1 SSHAT and CDR2 FNYEAQ (reference sequence).

This rearrangement joins TRBV29-1 to TRBJ1-1, with 8 bases lining up with TRBD1. The CDR3 is made up of 13 amino acids. Germline lookup yields CDR1 SQVTM and CDR2 ANQGSEA. J was trimmed by 1 base and V by 7 bases; bases with no gene match: 5. The CDR3 protein is CSAGTGPNTEAFF. The CDR3 DNA is TGCAGCGCCGGGACAGGACCGAACACTGAAGCTTTCTTT.

The chain joins TRBV14 to TRBJ2-2; no reliable D call. The length of the CDR3 is 16 residues. Trimming removed 1 base at V and 6 bases at J, with 15 bases between. CDR1 is SGHDN and CDR2 is FVKESK in the germline V gene. The CDR3, as DNA: TGTGCCAGCAGCCAAGGGGCAGGTTCAAAGGCCGGGGAGCTGTTTTTT. Translated, it gives CASSQGAGSKAGELFF.

V and J are TRBV9 and TRBJ2-4; D is undetermined. The germline V gene encodes CDR1 SGDLS and CDR2 YYNGEE. The CDR3 is 12 amino acids. V was clipped by 4 bases and J by 6 bases, with 8 bases between them. The CDR3 nucleotides read TGTGCCAGCAGCCCCAGTCCAAACATTCAGTACTTC. This encodes CASSPSPNIQYF. The entire variable domain, with the rest obtained from reference TRBV9 and TRBJ2-4, is as follows: DSGVTQTPKHLITATGQRVTLRCSPRSGDLSVYWYQQSLDQGLQFLIQYYNGEERAKGNILERFSAQQFPDLHSELNLSSLELGDSALYFCASSPSPNIQYFGAGTRLSVL.

J is TRBJ2-7 and V is TRBV27; 11 positions match TRBD2. J gave up 2 bases and V 5 bases, and 5 bases lay outside the gene matches. This CDR3 region has 15 residues. Germline V gene lookup returns CDR1 MNHEY and CDR2 SMNVEV (reference sequence). CDR3 coding DNA: TGTGCCAGCAGTATTAGCGGGGGGGCCCCCTACGAGCAGTACTTC. It translates to CASSISGGAPYEQYF.

Here the CDR3 reads CASSLETGWHEQFF. Here the CDR3 DNA reads TGTGCCAGCAGCTTAGAAACAGGGTGGCATGAGCAGTTCTTC. This chain uses TRBV11-2 with TRBJ2-1; weak D call: TRBD1 (6 bases). This CDR3 comprises 14 residues. Germline V gene lookup returns CDR1 SGHAT and CDR2 FQNNGV. V dropped 0 bases and J dropped 8 bases, with 11 bases sitting between them.

J is TRBJ1-4 and V is TRBV4-1; TRBD1 aligns across 9 bases. Germline lookup yields CDR1 MGHRA and CDR2 YSYEKL. V lost 2 bases, J lost 14 bases, and 15 bases stayed unmatched. The CDR3 contains 16 residues. CDR3 protein: CASSQIFPGQGDSLFF. CDR3 nucleotides: TGCGCCAGCAGCCAAATCTTTCCGGGACAGGGAGATTCGCTGTTTTTT.

J is TRBJ2-1 and V is TRBV24-1, with a weak D call TRBD2 (7 bases). The CDR3 length is 16 residues. The V gene's germline CDR1 is KGHDR and CDR2 SFDVKD. Trimming took 5 bases from V and 7 from J, leaving 20 bases between them. The CDR3 region is CATSGLGGRGVNEQFF. CDR3 sequence (DNA): TGTGCCACCAGTGGGCTCGGTGGGAGGGGGGTTAATGAGCAGTTCTTC.

A few counts support this clone. The chain couples TRBV18 to TRBJ1-2, with D possibly TRBD1 on 6 matching bases. Trimming cost V 5 bases and J 8 bases, with 18 bases left between them. Looked up from germline, CDR1 is KGHSH and CDR2 is LQKENI. The CDR3 consists of 14 residues. The CDR3 spells CASSGLTGSVGYTF. The CDR3 DNA sequence: TGTGCCAGCTCAGGCCTCACAGGGTCGGTCGGCTACACCTTC.

The chain recombines TRBV29-1 with TRBJ2-5; TRBD2 matches at 7 bases. The CDR3 sequence is 14 residues long. Per the germline V gene, CDR1 is SQVTM and CDR2 is ANQGSEA. The DNA of the CDR3 is TGCAGTATAGAGCCTAGCGGTTCTCAAGAGACCCAGTACTTC. Translation: CSIEPSGSQETQYF.

The chain uses TRBV2 and TRBJ2-7; D remains ambiguous. Per the germline V gene, CDR1 is SNHLY and CDR2 is FYNNEI. There are 11 residues in the CDR3. The V and J ends lost 7 bases and 7 bases respectively, with 11 bases between them. The CDR3 region is CASTVLQEQYF. CDR3 DNA sequence: TGTGCCAGCACCGTCCTTCAGGAGCAGTACTTC.

The rearrangement links TRBV19 to TRBJ2-1, with 8 bases identical to TRBD2. V trimming: 3 bases; J trimming: 8 bases; junction bases outside the gene matches: 9. The CDR3 extends over 15 amino acids. From germline, CDR1 is LNHDA and CDR2 SQIVND (reference sequence). CDR3 loop: CASSIPGGLEDEQFF. The CDR3 DNA follows: TGTGCCAGTAGTATCCCGGGGGGGCTAGAGGATGAGCAGTTCTTC.

This clone was seen just once. The V call is TRBV24-1, the J call TRBJ2-7, with no clear D. Trimming shortened V by 9 bases and J by 4 bases, and 12 bases separated the two germline ends. CDR1 and CDR2 (germline): KGHDR, SFDVKD. This CDR3 has 12 residues. CDR3 loop: CATQRRVYEQYF. In DNA form, the CDR3 reads TGTGCCACCCAGCGAAGAGTTTACGAGCAGTACTTC.

The chain carries TRBV10-3 and TRBJ1-2, with D unclear. This CDR3 contains 15 residues. Between the trimmed V and J ends, which lost 0 bases and 7 bases, there was a span of 15 bases. CDR1 is ENHRY and CDR2 is SYGVKD in the germline V gene. CDR3 residues: CAISESSEGAGGYTF. In DNA, the CDR3 is TGTGCCATCAGTGAGTCTTCCGAGGGCGCGGGTGGCTACACCTTC.

The J gene is TRBJ2-7, the V gene TRBV10-3, with a tentative D call TRBD1 (5 bases). CDR1 and CDR2 (germline): ENHRY, SYGVKD. The CDR3 totals 13 residues. V was trimmed by 7 bases and J by 0 bases, leaving 10 bases between them. The CDR3 protein is CAINQGSSYEQYF. In DNA, the CDR3 is TGTGCCATCAACCAGGGATCCTCCTACGAGCAGTACTTC.

The chain employs TRBV16 and TRBJ1-4; possible D gene TRBD1, 5 bases. Germline V CDR1 and CDR2: KGHSY, FQNENV. CDR3 size: 15 residues. V lost 1 base and J 6 bases, leaving 12 bases between the germline ends. CDR3 sequence reads: CASSQLRTSDEKLFF. The DNA for the CDR3 is TGTGCCAGCAGCCAATTGAGGACATCGGATGAAAAACTGTTTTTT.

The chain is built from TRBV19 and TRBJ1-1; 8 bases are a match to TRBD1. V lost 3 bases and J lost 4; bases outside the gene matches: 7. The CDR3 length is 15 residues. Germline V CDR1 and CDR2: LNHDA, SQIVND (reference sequence). The CDR3 loop is CASSIVPQGGTEAFF. CDR3 nucleotides: TGTGCCAGTAGTATTGTCCCACAGGGGGGCACTGAAGCTTTCTTT. Full variable domain (remainder filled in from reference TRBV19 and TRBJ1-1): DGGITQSPKYLFRKEGQNVTLSCEQNLNHDAMYWYRQDPGQGLRLIYYSQIVNDFQKGDIAEGYSVSREKKESFPLTVTSAQKNPTAFYLCASSIVPQGGTEAFFGQGTRLTVV.